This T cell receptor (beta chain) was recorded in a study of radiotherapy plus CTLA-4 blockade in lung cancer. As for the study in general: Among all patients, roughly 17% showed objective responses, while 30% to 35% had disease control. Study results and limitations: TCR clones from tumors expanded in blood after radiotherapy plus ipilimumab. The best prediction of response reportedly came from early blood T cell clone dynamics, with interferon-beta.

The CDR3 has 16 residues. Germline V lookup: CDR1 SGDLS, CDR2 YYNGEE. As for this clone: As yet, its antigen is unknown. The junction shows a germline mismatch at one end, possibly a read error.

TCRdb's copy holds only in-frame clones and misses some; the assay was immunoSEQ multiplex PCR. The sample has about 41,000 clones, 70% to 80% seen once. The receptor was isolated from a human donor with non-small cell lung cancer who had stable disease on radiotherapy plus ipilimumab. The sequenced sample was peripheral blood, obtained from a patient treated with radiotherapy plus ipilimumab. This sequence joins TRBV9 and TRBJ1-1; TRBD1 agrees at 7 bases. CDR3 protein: CANSVGPRQGYTEAFF. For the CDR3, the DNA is TGTGCCAACAGCGTAGGTCCCCGACAGGGTTACACTGAAGCTTTCTTT.